The 5 T cell receptor beta chains reported below all come from one sample, sequenced in a study of cytomegalovirus exposure and HLA in healthy donors. PCR involved 60 Vbeta and 13 Jbeta primers. Only in-frame clones appear in the TCRdb table, and some are missing; sequencing was by immunoSEQ multiplex PCR. The sample lists more than 100,000 clones, around 76% occurring once. Material for sequencing was PBMCs. Source of these receptors: a man aged 55 to 70 in good health and CMV-seropositive.

The rearrangement joins TRBV6-6 to TRBJ2-7; 8 bases are a match to TRBD1. The trim removed 6 bases at V and 2 bases at J, leaving 6 bases unmatched. From germline, CDR1 is MNHNY and CDR2 SVGAGI (reference sequence). The length of the CDR3 is 14 residues. The CDR3 nucleotides read TGTGCCAGCAGGAGGACAGGGAGAACCTACGAGCAGTACTTC. Its protein product is CASRRTGRTYEQYF.

The chain carries TRBV12-5 and TRBJ1-4; D remains unclear. V dropped 6 bases and J dropped 8 bases, with 13 bases sitting between them. From germline, CDR1 is LGHNT and CDR2 FRNRAP. The CDR3 contains 13 residues. CDR3 residues: CASGREEAEKLFF. CDR3 DNA: TGTGCTAGTGGCCGGGAAGAAGCGGAAAAACTGTTTTTT.

The gene calls are TRBV27 and TRBJ1-2, with 8 bases fitting TRBD1. V lost 5 bases to trimming and J lost 4 bases; unmatched junction nucleotides: 12. Germline values: CDR1 MNHEY, CDR2 SMNVEV (reference sequence). This CDR3 contains 16 residues. CDR3 region: CASSPMTGDLLYGYTF. DNA for the CDR3: TGTGCCAGCAGTCCAATGACAGGGGACCTCCTCTATGGCTACACCTTC.

This clone showed up just a few times. The chain is built from TRBV11-1 and TRBJ2-5; 8 positions match TRBD1. J was trimmed by 4 bases and V by 3 bases; bases with no gene match: 7. This CDR3 contains 15 residues. In germline, CDR1 is SGHAT, CDR2 FQDESV (reference sequence). The CDR3 region is CASSFGQGTGETQYF. The CDR3, as DNA: TGTGCCAGCAGCTTCGGACAGGGTACTGGAGAGACCCAGTACTTC.

This chain links TRBV29-1 with TRBJ1-1; 7 positions match TRBD1. CDR1 SQVTM and CDR2 ANQGSEA come from the germline V gene. Trimming cost V 1 base and J 0 bases; bases outside gene matches: 2. The CDR3 consists of 14 residues. Written as DNA, the CDR3 is TGCAGCGTTGAAGTTGGGACAGTGAACACTGAAGCTTTCTTT. Encoded protein: CSVEVGTVNTEAFF.